The entry below gives a single TCR beta chain sequence along with its context. Its target is unknown. A much larger clone sits a single nucleotide away, making a read error possible. The sample is drawn from a study of read filtering for tumor transcriptome and immune sequencing. Across the whole study: Transcriptome libraries were built from DNase-treated RNA. RNA-seq yielded only roughly 75 to 1273 TCR reads, IR-seq about 4 to 10.27 million. Study conclusions and caveats: This fraction held mixed bone marrow immune cells after CD138-negative sorting.

The CDR3 spans 12 residues. The V and J ends lost 2 bases and 6 bases respectively, with 8 bases between them. CDR1 DFQATT and CDR2 SNEGSKA come from the germline V gene (reference sequence). This library used approximately 390 ng RNA and molecular barcoded adaptors spanning alpha/delta and beta/gamma chains. TCRdb re-analysed the reads in MiXCR, keeping a single row per CDR3 protein. The sample holds some 140,000 distinct CDR3 sequences; over 10% are singletons and the top ten take 8% to 9%. The source is a donor aged 40 or over with multiple myeloma. V gene TRBV20-1 combines with J gene TRBJ2-4; D may be TRBD1 (5 bases). What was sequenced was a population of CD138-negative cells sorted from bone marrow. CDR3 bases: TGCAGTGCTAGAAGAAGGGGAAACATTCAGTACTTC. It yields the protein CSARRRGNIQYF.